One and the same sample provided the 18 T cell receptor beta chains below, sequenced in a study of blood T cell repertoires in COVID-19. Generated by immunoSEQ multiplex PCR, the TCRdb table keeps only in-frame clones and is missing some. The sample records some 52,000 clones, around four fifths being singletons. Sample: peripheral blood. These receptors all come from a man aged 50 or older with acute or convalescent COVID-19.

The V gene is TRBV24-1, the J gene TRBJ1-6; D may be TRBD1 (5 bases). Deletions cut 3 bases from V and 7 bases from J, with 15 bases between. Germline CDR1 is KGHDR and CDR2 is SFDVKD. This CDR3 contains 16 residues. The chain's CDR3 is CATSDTTRVWNSPLHF. Here the CDR3 DNA reads TGTGCCACCAGTGATACGACCAGGGTGTGGAATTCACCCCTCCACTTT.

This chain joins TRBV7-3 and TRBJ2-7, with a weak D call TRBD1 (6 bases). The CDR3 is made up of 17 amino acids. Germline CDR1 is SGHTA and CDR2 is FQGTGA. The V and J ends lost 6 bases and 9 bases respectively, with 30 bases between them. CDR3 nucleotides: TGTGCCAGCAGGCGACAGGAGGACGTAGCGCCCGATTCGTGGCAGTACTTC. Translated, it gives CASRRQEDVAPDSWQYF.

The V call is TRBV25-1, the J call TRBJ2-2; TRBD1 matches at 8 bases. From germline, CDR1 is MGHDK and CDR2 SYGVNS. The CDR3 runs to 14 residues. Trimming removed 3 bases from V and 6 bases from J; junction bases left unmatched: 3. The CDR3 DNA follows: TGTGCCAGCAGTGAGTGGACAGGGCCCGGGGAGCTGTTTTTT. Translated: CASSEWTGPGELFF. The full variable domain, completed using reference TRBV25-1 and TRBJ2-2, is EADIYQTPRYLVIGTGKKITLECSQTMGHDKMYWYQQDPGMELHLIHYSYGVNSTEKGDLSSESTVSRIRTEHFPLTLESARPSHTSQYLCASSEWTGPGELFFGEGSRLTVL.

This rearrangement joins TRBV3-1 (or the pseudogene TRBV3-2) to TRBJ1-5; a weak D match, TRBD1 (6 bases). Germline V gives CDR1 LGHDT, CDR2 YNNKEL (reference sequence). This CDR3 spans 12 amino acids. V was shortened by 3 bases and J by 7 bases, with 7 bases between the two germline ends. In DNA, the CDR3 is TGTGCCAGCAGCCAGGGGGCCCAGCCCCAGCATTTT. This sequence encodes CASSQGAQPQHF.

The chain combines TRBV11-2 with TRBJ2-5, with 7 positions matching TRBD2. J gave up 4 bases and V 1 base, and 3 bases lay outside the gene matches. CDR1 and CDR2 (germline): SGHAT, FQNNGV. The CDR3 is 14 residues long. DNA of the CDR3: TGTGCCAGCAGCTTAGGGGGACTACTAGAGACCCAGTACTTC. Its translation is CASSLGGLLETQYF.

The J gene is TRBJ1-1, the V gene TRBV29-1, with 8 bases lining up with TRBD1. The germline gives CDR1 SQVTM, CDR2 ANQGSEA. The CDR3 consists of 12 residues. J gave up 6 bases and V 7 bases, and 7 bases lay outside the gene matches. CDR3: CSGDRGRAEAFF. The DNA of the CDR3 is TGCAGCGGCGACAGGGGCAGAGCTGAAGCTTTCTTT.

In its sample, this clone was seen a few times. The chain recombines TRBV19 with TRBJ2-1; D ambiguous. The CDR3 has 15 amino acids. In germline, CDR1 is LNHDA, CDR2 SQIVND (reference sequence). V was cut by 5 bases and J by 0 bases, with 11 bases left in between. The CDR3 protein is CASSERRSSYNEQFF. CDR3 nucleotide sequence: TGTGCCAGTAGTGAGAGACGGAGCTCCTACAATGAGCAGTTCTTC.

The V gene is TRBV6-1, the J gene TRBJ1-4; D perhaps matches TRBD1 (6 bases). This CDR3 region has 14 residues. Germline V lookup: CDR1 MNHNS, CDR2 SASEGT. Trimming pared 1 base from V and 5 bases from J, leaving 8 bases between. CDR3: CASSEGTDNEKLFF. DNA of the CDR3: TGTGCCAGCAGTGAAGGGACAGACAATGAAAAACTGTTTTTT.

The chain has TRBV9 and TRBJ1-2; D possibly corresponds to TRBD1 (6 bases). CDR3 length equals 13 residues. V dropped 4 bases and J dropped 4 bases, with 11 bases sitting between them. CDR1 SGDLS and CDR2 YYNGEE come from the germline V gene. The CDR3: CASSLEQGYGYTF. In DNA form, the CDR3 reads TGTGCCAGCAGCCTGGAACAGGGCTATGGCTACACCTTC.

In nucleotides, the CDR3 is TGCGCCAGCAGCTATACCGCGGGGAGAGAGACCCAGTACTTC. As protein: CASSYTAGRETQYF. The rearrangement joins TRBV4-1 to TRBJ2-5, with D tentatively TRBD2 (6 bases). This CDR3 is built from 14 residues. V was cut by 5 bases and J by 4 bases, with 14 bases left in between. The germline gives CDR1 MGHRA, CDR2 YSYEKL.

The rearrangement links TRBV6-5 to TRBJ1-2; the match to TRBD1 covers 9 bases. The length of the CDR3 is 15 residues. Germline V gene lookup returns CDR1 MNHEY and CDR2 SVGAGI. The J segment lost 4 bases and the V segment lost 6 bases, leaving 9 bases of the junction unmatched. The CDR3 nucleotides read TGTGCCAGCAGGCAGCCGGGACAGGGAATCTATGGCTACACCTTC. Protein: CASRQPGQGIYGYTF.

The V gene is TRBV4-1, the J gene TRBJ2-1, with unresolved D. Per germline, CDR1 MGHRA and CDR2 YSYEKL. The CDR3 extends over 13 amino acids. Trimming cost V 0 bases and J 6 bases, with 6 bases left between them. The DNA of the CDR3 is TGCGCCAGCAGCCAAGATACCGGCAATGAGCAGTTCTTC. This translates into CASSQDTGNEQFF.

The V call is TRBV9, the J call TRBJ2-7, with a tentative D call TRBD2 (6 bases). The ends were cut back, 3 bases at V and 7 bases at J, with 14 bases in the middle. Germline V gene sequence: CDR1 SGDLS, CDR2 YYNGEE. The CDR3 consists of 13 residues. CDR3 in amino acids: CASSELSEGEQYF. In DNA form, the CDR3 reads TGTGCCAGCAGCGAACTTTCGGAGGGGGAGCAGTACTTC.

The chain has TRBV5-8 and TRBJ2-1; perhaps TRBD1 as D (6 bases). The length of the CDR3 is 13 residues. Trimming shortened V by 0 bases and J by 7 bases, and 8 bases separated the two germline ends. Germline values: CDR1 SGHTS, CDR2 YDEGEE. The CDR3: CASSLGQGNEQFF. The CDR3 DNA follows: TGTGCCAGCAGCTTGGGGCAGGGGAATGAGCAGTTCTTC.

The genes are TRBV9 and TRBJ2-3; the D is unclear. Trimming removed 4 bases at V and 0 bases at J, with 12 bases between. The V gene's germline CDR1 is SGDLS and CDR2 YYNGEE. This CDR3 has 15 residues. CDR3 sequence: CASSHERYSTDTQYF. The CDR3 region has the DNA TGTGCCAGCAGCCATGAGCGATATAGCACAGATACGCAGTATTTT.

This CDR3 is CASSESAGGPYNEQFF. For the CDR3, the DNA is TGCGCCAGCAGTGAGTCAGCGGGGGGGCCCTACAATGAGCAGTTCTTC. This sequence joins TRBV10-1 and TRBJ2-1, with 10 bases identical to TRBD2. Germline CDR1 and CDR2: WNHNN and SYGVQD (reference sequence). This CDR3 has 16 residues. J was trimmed by 2 bases and V by 0 bases; bases with no gene match: 1.

This clone was found a few times. The chain carries TRBV5-4 and TRBJ2-7; 7 bases line up with TRBD2. CDR3 length: 15 residues. In germline, CDR1 is SGHNT, CDR2 YYREEE (reference sequence). V shed 5 bases and J 6 bases; nucleotides not matched to a gene: 14. Here the CDR3 DNA reads TGTGCCAGCAGTCTTGGGTACAGCGGGAACGGCGAGCAGTACTTC. Translated, it gives CASSLGYSGNGEQYF. Full variable domain (outside the CDR3, taken from reference TRBV5-4 and TRBJ2-7): ETGVTQSPTHLIKTRGQQVTLRCSSQSGHNTVSWYQQALGQGPQFIFQYYREEENGRGNFPPRFSGLQFPNYSSELNVNALELDDSALYLCASSLGYSGNGEQYFGPGTRLTVT.

The chain uses TRBV28 and TRBJ1-5; weak D call: TRBD1 (6 bases). The CDR3 totals 13 residues. Trimming took off 6 bases at V and 3 bases at J, with 9 bases between the two ends. The germline gives CDR1 MDHEN, CDR2 SYDVKM. The CDR3 loop reads CASRRTVNQPQHF. The DNA for the CDR3 is TGTGCCAGCAGGAGGACAGTCAATCAGCCCCAGCATTTT.